One and the same sample provided the 26 T cell receptor beta chains below, sequenced in a study of cytomegalovirus exposure and HLA in healthy donors. Vbeta (60) and Jbeta (13) primers were used in the PCR. The protocol was immunoSEQ multiplex PCR, while the TCRdb copy is restricted to in-frame clones and leaves out a portion. This table holds around 100,000 clones, 7.6% found once. The specimen was PBMCs. Source of these receptors: a man aged 50 to 59 in good health and CMV-seronegative.

The chain recombines TRBV11-2 with TRBJ1-5, with a tentative D call TRBD1 (6 bases). The CDR3 loop spans 15 amino acids. V lost 1 base, J lost 7 bases, and 14 bases lay in between. Germline lookup yields CDR1 SGHAT and CDR2 FQNNGV. The CDR3, as DNA: TGTGCCAGCAGCTTAGGACCGGACAGAGGGCAGCCCCAGCATTTT. Its translation: CASSLGPDRGQPQHF.

CDR3 loop: CASSYFGELSEQYF. CDR3 coding DNA: TGTGCCAGCAGTTACTTTGGAGAACTAAGCGAGCAGTACTTC. This chain connects TRBV6-5 to TRBJ2-7, with D uncertain. The V end lost 1 base, the J end lost 6 bases, and 13 bases lay between the germline ends. There are 14 residues in the CDR3. Germline V lookup: CDR1 MNHEY, CDR2 SVGAGI.

In this sample, this clone turned up a few times. This CDR3 is CASSSLLAGKETQYF. For the CDR3, the DNA is TGTGCCAGCAGCTCCCTATTGGCGGGCAAAGAGACCCAGTACTTC. The chain is built from TRBV6-1 and TRBJ2-5, with TRBD2 as a possible D gene (5 bases). CDR3 length: 15 amino acids. Trimming pared 6 bases from V and 3 bases from J, leaving 17 bases between. Germline CDR1 reads MNHNS; CDR2 reads SASEGT.

This rearrangement joins TRBV19 to TRBJ1-4; no reliable D call. From germline, CDR1 is LNHDA and CDR2 SQIVND (reference sequence). Deletions cut 8 bases from V and 0 bases from J, with 10 bases between. The CDR3 is 14 residues long. The CDR3 reads CASAITATNEKLFF. CDR3 DNA: TGTGCCAGTGCTATAACTGCAACTAATGAAAAACTGTTTTTT.

This chain's CDR3 is CASSREGGKRTEAFF. CDR3 nucleotides: TGTGCCAGCAGTCGAGAAGGGGGCAAGAGGACTGAAGCTTTCTTT. The J gene is TRBJ1-1, the V gene TRBV6-1, with 7 bases that match TRBD1. Germline V gene data show CDR1 as MNHNS and CDR2 as SASEGT. The CDR3 loop spans 15 amino acids. The trim removed 5 bases at V and 5 bases at J, leaving 11 bases unmatched.

This clone was seen only a few times. The chain joins TRBV7-2 to TRBJ1-2, with a possible D match to TRBD1 (6 bases). Trimming left V 1 base short and J 8 bases short, with 14 bases between. The CDR3 sequence is 14 residues long. CDR1 and CDR2 from the germline V gene are SGHTA and FQGNSA. In DNA, the CDR3 is TGTGCCAGCAGCTTAGACGACAGGTCCGGCGGCTACACCTTC. Its protein is CASSLDDRSGGYTF.

The genes are TRBV6-1 and TRBJ2-7; weak D call: TRBD1 (6 bases). This CDR3 has 14 amino acids. The germline V and J ends were trimmed by 7 bases and 2 bases, with 15 bases remaining between them. Germline CDR1 MNHNS, CDR2 SASEGT. Here the CDR3 reads CASTLEGQAYEQYF. The DNA of the CDR3 is TGTGCCAGCACCCTTGAGGGACAAGCCTACGAGCAGTACTTC.

This clone was seen a handful of times. The junction departs from the called germline gene at one end, perhaps through a read error. This CDR3 reads CASSFHDERYF. The CDR3 region has the DNA TGTGCCAGCAGCTTCCACGACGAGCGGTACTTC. The V call is TRBV5-6, the J call TRBJ2-7; D call uncertain. Germline V gene sequence: CDR1 SGHDT, CDR2 YYEEEE. CDR3 size: 11 residues. Looking up the rest from reference TRBV5-6 and TRBJ2-7 gives the full variable domain: DAGVTQSPTHLIKTRGQQVTLRCSPKSGHDTVSWYQQALGQGPQFIFQYYEEEERQRGNFPDRFSGHQFPNYSSELNVNALLLGDSALYLCASSFHDERYFGPGTRLTVT.

The chain joins TRBV28 to TRBJ1-1; TRBD1 might be the D (6 bases). Trimming stripped 8 bases from V and 5 bases from J, with 21 bases between. The CDR3 has 15 amino acids. CDR1 is MDHEN and CDR2 is SYDVKM in the germline V gene. The CDR3 DNA reads TGTGCCAGCGCCGGGGGAGGGGGGCTGATAACTGAAGCTTTCTTT. Its translation is CASAGGGGLITEAFF.

V gene TRBV15 combines with J gene TRBJ2-5; 12 bases map to TRBD2. Trimming cost V 1 base and J 5 bases; bases outside gene matches: 8. This CDR3 comprises 17 residues. Per the germline V gene, CDR1 is LNHNV and CDR2 is YYDKDF (reference sequence). The CDR3: CATSRVYPSGRAETQYF. CDR3 nucleotides: TGTGCCACCAGCAGAGTTTATCCTAGCGGGAGGGCGGAGACCCAGTACTTC.

The chain has TRBV7-6 and TRBJ2-1; TRBD2 matches at 9 bases. CDR1 SGHVS and CDR2 FNYEAQ come from the germline V gene. The CDR3 contains 14 residues. The ends lost 0 bases at V and 9 bases at J; junction bases unmatched: 3. CDR3 sequence (DNA): TGTGCCAGCAGCTTAGCGACTAGCGGTGTTGAGCAGTTCTTC. It encodes CASSLATSGVEQFF. Based on the CDR3 plus reference TRBV7-6 and TRBJ2-1, the full variable domain is GAGVSQSPRYKVTKRGQDVALRCDPISGHVSLYWYRQALGQGPEFLTYFNYEAQQDKSGLPNDRFSAERPEGSISTLTIQRTEQRDSAMYRCASSLATSGVEQFFGPGTRLTVL.

This chain joins TRBV6-5 and TRBJ2-1, with 9 positions matching TRBD2. After removal of 2 bases from V and 7 bases from J, the junction contained 6 bases not matched to a gene. Germline loops: CDR1 MNHEY, CDR2 SVGAGI. The CDR3 is 15 residues long. This CDR3 is CASSYGSGGWNEQFF. In DNA form, the CDR3 reads TGTGCCAGCAGTTACGGGAGCGGGGGGTGGAATGAGCAGTTCTTC.

The V gene is TRBV28, the J gene TRBJ1-5; D is ambiguous. V gave up 7 bases and J gave up 2 bases, with 12 bases separating them. The CDR3 is 14 residues long. The germline CDR1 and CDR2 sequences are MDHEN and SYDVKM. CDR3 protein: CASIALLGNQPQHF. The CDR3 region has the DNA TGTGCCAGCATAGCCCTCCTCGGCAATCAGCCCCAGCATTTT.

The gene calls are TRBV9 and TRBJ1-1; maybe TRBD1 (6 bases). Per the germline V gene, CDR1 is SGDLS and CDR2 is YYNGEE. The CDR3 contains 13 residues. The V gene lost 3 bases and the J gene lost 7 bases, with 13 bases spanning the gap. CDR3: CASSGTADGEAFF. The CDR3 nucleotides are TGTGCCAGCAGCGGGACAGCGGACGGTGAAGCTTTCTTT. Based on the CDR3 plus reference TRBV9 and TRBJ1-1, the full variable domain is DSGVTQTPKHLITATGQRVTLRCSPRSGDLSVYWYQQSLDQGLQFLIQYYNGEERAKGNILERFSAQQFPDLHSELNLSSLELGDSALYFCASSGTADGEAFFGQGTRLTVV.

With regard to this clone: The junction departs from germline at one end; a sequencing error may be responsible. The chain recombines TRBV7-8 with TRBJ2-6, with TRBD1 matching 8 bases. CDR3 length: 17 amino acids. Germline CDR1 and CDR2: SGHVS and FQNEAQ. CDR3 region: CASSLDRVSSGANVLPF. In DNA form, the CDR3 reads TGTGCCAGCAGCTTGGACAGGGTTAGCTCTGGGGCCAACGTCCTGCCTTTC.

The chain links TRBV29-1 to TRBJ1-2; a possible D gene is TRBD1 (6 bases). In germline, CDR1 is SQVTM, CDR2 ANQGSEA. Trimming stripped 4 bases from V and 3 bases from J, with 9 bases between. The CDR3 contains 12 residues. The CDR3 DNA reads TGCAGCGTTGGGGGGCAGGACTATGGCTACACCTTC. Translation gives CSVGGQDYGYTF.

The chain has TRBV28 and TRBJ1-1; D is unclear. CDR3 size: 15 residues. Per the germline V gene, CDR1 is MDHEN and CDR2 is SYDVKM. The ends were cut back, 4 bases at V and 6 bases at J, with 18 bases in the middle. The CDR3 DNA is TGTGCCAGCAGTTCTCCGACTGGCAGTTCCCCTGAAGCTTTCTTT. Its protein product is CASSSPTGSSPEAFF.

This CDR3 is CASSTTGIETQYF. The CDR3 DNA follows: TGTGCCAGCAGCACCACAGGGATAGAGACCCAGTACTTC. This sequence joins TRBV7-2 and TRBJ2-5; perhaps TRBD1 as D (6 bases). The germline V gene encodes CDR1 SGHTA and CDR2 FQGNSA. Between the trimmed V and J ends, which lost 5 bases and 4 bases, there was a span of 11 bases. The CDR3 totals 13 residues.

The chain is built from TRBV4-1 and TRBJ1-1; D possibly corresponds to TRBD1 (5 bases). V gave up 5 bases and J gave up 5 bases, with 18 bases separating them. The germline CDR1 and CDR2 sequences are MGHRA and YSYEKL. The CDR3 has 15 residues. The CDR3 nucleotides read TGCGCCAGCAGCTGGATCCCGGGGGAAAGAACTGAAGCTTTCTTT. Protein sequence: CASSWIPGERTEAFF.

This chain links TRBV7-9 with TRBJ1-1, with 9 bases lining up with TRBD1. V was clipped by 1 base and J by 4 bases; unmatched bases: 4. CDR1 and CDR2 from the germline V gene are SEHNR and FQNEAQ (reference sequence). This CDR3 region has 15 residues. CDR3 sequence: CASSLGTGAGTEAFF. In DNA form, the CDR3 reads TGTGCCAGCAGCTTAGGGACAGGGGCGGGCACTGAAGCTTTCTTT.

The table lists this clone with a few counts. The genes are TRBV6-5 and TRBJ1-2; 7 bases are a match to TRBD1. This CDR3 comprises 13 residues. The germline CDR1 and CDR2 sequences are MNHEY and SVGAGI. V shed 11 bases and J 7 bases; nucleotides not matched to a gene: 13. CDR3 protein: CAAGDRDVSGYTF. CDR3 bases: TGTGCCGCCGGCGACAGGGATGTGAGTGGCTACACCTTC.

The V gene is TRBV4-2, the J gene TRBJ1-1; maybe TRBD1 (6 bases). V lost 4 bases, J lost 4 bases, and 13 bases lay in between. Germline CDR1 and CDR2: LGHNA and YNFKEQ. This CDR3 region has 14 residues. Written as DNA, the CDR3 is TGTGCCAGCAGCCCTATGGGGGGGGCCACTGAAGCTTTCTTT. Protein sequence: CASSPMGGATEAFF.

This clone was observed a handful of times. The chain uses TRBV29-1 and TRBJ1-1; D gene ambiguous. In germline, CDR1 is SQVTM, CDR2 ANQGSEA. Trimming removed 4 bases at V and 1 base at J, with 13 bases between. The CDR3 loop spans 14 amino acids. CDR3 nucleotides: TGCAGCGTTGCGACCGGGTACGGGAACACTGAAGCTTTCTTT. Translated: CSVATGYGNTEAFF.

This clone was observed a handful of times. The gene calls are TRBV27 and TRBJ1-5; D not resolved. Germline loops: CDR1 MNHEY, CDR2 SMNVEV (reference sequence). V lost 2 bases, J lost 4 bases, and 6 bases lay in between. The CDR3 is made up of 13 amino acids. This CDR3 is CASSLTANQPQHF. The CDR3 DNA sequence: TGTGCCAGCAGTTTAACAGCTAATCAGCCCCAGCATTTT.

V and J are TRBV28 and TRBJ2-3, with D tentatively TRBD2 (7 bases). Germline V lookup: CDR1 MDHEN, CDR2 SYDVKM. CDR3 length: 15 residues. V was pared by 8 bases and J by 0 bases, with 15 bases between. The CDR3 nucleotides are TGTGCCAGCCAAGAGGGGGGGCTTAGCACAGATACGCAGTATTTT. This translates into CASQEGGLSTDTQYF.

The chain uses TRBV7-2 and TRBJ2-3; no reliable D call. Deletions cut 5 bases from V and 3 bases from J, with 9 bases between. There are 13 residues in the CDR3. CDR1 is SGHTA, CDR2 FQGNSA, per germline. The CDR3 sequence: CASSPARTDTQYF. In DNA, the CDR3 is TGTGCCAGCAGCCCAGCGCGGACAGATACGCAGTATTTT.